Each of the 9 T cell receptor beta chains below was sequenced from the same sample in a study of control samples from healthy donors and cancer patients. The repertoire was sequenced with immunoSEQ multiplex PCR; TCRdb's copy has only in-frame clones and lacks some. The data hold 200,000 to 250,000 clones, with about 93% observed a single time. Sequencing was performed on blood. Receptor source: a man aged 45-65 years in good health.

The chain has TRBV5-1 and TRBJ1-6, with 12 nucleotides matching TRBD1. Germline assignment: CDR1 SGHRS and CDR2 YFSETQ. The junction had 8 bases not matched to a gene; V was cut back by 3 bases and J by 1 base. CDR3 length: 19 amino acids. As DNA, the CDR3 is TGCGCCAGCAGCTCTCCGGGACAGGGGGCCAAATCCTATAATTCACCCCTCCACTTT. Translating it yields CASSSPGQGAKSYNSPLHF. The whole variable domain, remainder taken from reference TRBV5-1 and TRBJ1-6, is KAGVTQTPRYLIKTRGQQVTLSCSPISGHRSVSWYQQTPGQGLQFLFEYFSETQRNKGNFPGRFSGRQFSNSRSEMNVSTLELGDSALYLCASSSPGQGAKSYNSPLHFGNGTRLTVT.

CDR3 sequence (DNA): TGTGCCAGCAGTGCGACAGGGGGATACTACGAGCAGTACGTC. Its protein is CASSATGGYYEQYV. The chain employs TRBV6-2 or TRBV6-3 and TRBJ2-7; TRBD1 matches 9 bases. From germline, CDR1 is MNHEY and CDR2 SVGEGT. The CDR3 is 14 residues long. Germline trimming cut 5 bases from V and 3 bases from J; bases unmatched to any gene: 5.

The V call is TRBV27, the J call TRBJ2-3; D possibly matches TRBD1 or TRBD2 (5 bases each). Germline V gene lookup returns CDR1 MNHEY and CDR2 SMNVEV (reference sequence). Trimming pared 7 bases from V and 4 bases from J, leaving 12 bases between. There are 13 residues in the CDR3. CDR3 sequence: CASMRGFADTQYF. The CDR3 nucleotides are TGTGCCAGCATGAGGGGATTCGCAGATACGCAGTATTTT.

The rearrangement joins TRBV29-1 to TRBJ2-1; 9 positions agree with TRBD1. Looked up from germline, CDR1 is SQVTM and CDR2 is ANQGSEA. The trim removed 7 bases at V and 4 bases at J, leaving 11 bases unmatched. This CDR3 comprises 15 residues. DNA of the CDR3: TGCAGCGCCTCTTCGGACAGGGGACTTTACAATGAGCAGTTCTTC. Translated, it gives CSASSDRGLYNEQFF.

This clone was counted once. The rearrangement uses TRBV5-1 and TRBJ2-7, with TRBD1 matching 7 bases. The V and J ends lost 4 bases and 0 bases, in that order; junction bases with no gene match: 7. The CDR3 extends over 15 amino acids. Germline V gene sequence: CDR1 SGHRS, CDR2 YFSETQ. Here the CDR3 reads CASSVGQTYSYEQYF. For the CDR3, the DNA is TGCGCCAGCAGCGTGGGACAGACGTACTCCTACGAGCAGTACTTC.

The V call is TRBV28, the J call TRBJ1-6; possible D gene TRBD1, 5 bases. Trimming pared 3 bases from V and 5 bases from J, leaving 17 bases between. Germline assignment: CDR1 MDHEN and CDR2 SYDVKM. The CDR3 has 17 amino acids. CDR3 in amino acids: CASSLPNLGLNNSPLHF. CDR3 sequence (DNA): TGTGCCAGCAGTTTGCCCAACCTGGGACTGAATAATTCACCCCTCCACTTT.

The gene calls are TRBV28 and TRBJ1-6; no reliable D call. Trimming stripped 6 bases from V and 7 bases from J, with 16 bases between. This CDR3 is built from 15 residues. Per the germline V gene, CDR1 is MDHEN and CDR2 is SYDVKM. CDR3: CASRSPRVGNSPLHF. CDR3 sequence (DNA): TGTGCCAGCAGGTCCCCACGGGTGGGGAATTCACCCCTCCACTTT.

With regard to this clone: This sample also contains other DNA sequences that code for the same CDR3. The rearrangement uses TRBV12-3 or TRBV12-4 and TRBJ1-1; D gene unclear. V was shortened by 1 base and J by 2 bases, with 5 bases between the two germline ends. The CDR3 has 13 amino acids. CDR3 in amino acids: CASSLGRNTEAFF. CDR3 in DNA: TGTGCCAGCAGTTTAGGAAGAAACACTGAAGCTTTCTTT.

As DNA, the CDR3 is TGCGCCAGCAGTGAAATTTCGACAGGGCCGGTTATGAACACTGAAGCTTTCTTT. Its translation: CASSEISTGPVMNTEAFF. This rearrangement joins TRBV10-2 to TRBJ1-1; 7 bases are a match to TRBD1. In germline, CDR1 is WSHSY, CDR2 SAAADI. The CDR3 runs to 18 residues. The V segment lost 3 bases and the J segment 0 bases; nucleotides outside the gene matches: 13.